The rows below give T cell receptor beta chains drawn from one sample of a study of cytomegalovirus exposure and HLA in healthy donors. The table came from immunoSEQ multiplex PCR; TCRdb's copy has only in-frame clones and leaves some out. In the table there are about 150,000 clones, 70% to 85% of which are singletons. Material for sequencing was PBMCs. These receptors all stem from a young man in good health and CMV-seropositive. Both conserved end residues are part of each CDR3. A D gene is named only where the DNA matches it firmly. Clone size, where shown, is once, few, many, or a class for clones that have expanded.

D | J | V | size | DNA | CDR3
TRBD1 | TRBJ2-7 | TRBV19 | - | TGTGCCAGTAGTATTCGGGGACAGGGAATCTACGAGCAGTACTTC | CASSIRGQGIYEQYF
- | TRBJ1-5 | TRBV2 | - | TGTGCCAGCAGTAAATCTGGGGGCTATAGTCAGCCCCAGCATTTT | CASSKSGGYSQPQHF
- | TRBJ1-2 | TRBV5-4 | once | TGTGCCAGCAGCTTGGCAGGACAGACGTATGGCTACACCTTC | CASSLAGQTYGYTF
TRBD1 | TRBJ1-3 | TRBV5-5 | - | TGTGCCAGCAGCTACACCGGGACAGGGGTTGGAAACACCATATATTTT | CASSYTGTGVGNTIYF
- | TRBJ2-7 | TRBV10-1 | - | TGCGCCAGCAGCCGAGCGGTAGGGGGACCCTACGAGCAGTACTTC | CASSRAVGGPYEQYF
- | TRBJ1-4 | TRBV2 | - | TGTGCCAGCAGTGAAGGACAGGCCCCAACTAATGAAAAACTGTTTTTT | CASSEGQAPTNEKLFF
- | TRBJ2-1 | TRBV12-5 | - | TGTGCTAGTGGTTTGGGCCTAATTGGGTTCTTC | CASGLGLIGFF
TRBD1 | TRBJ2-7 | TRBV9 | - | TGTGCCAGCAGCCATGGGACAGCCTCCTACGAGCAGTACTTC | CASSHGTASYEQYF
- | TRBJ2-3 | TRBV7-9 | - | TGTGCCAGCAGCTTCAGTGGGGGCCCAGATACGCAGTATTTT | CASSFSGGPDTQYF
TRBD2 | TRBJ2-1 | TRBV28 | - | TGTGCCATCCAGGGAGCGGGAGACCAGAATGAGCAGTTCTTC | CAIQGAGDQNEQFF
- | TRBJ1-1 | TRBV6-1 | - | TGTGCCAGCTTAACTTCGCCGGCACCGGGAGCTTTCTTT | CASLTSPAPGAFF
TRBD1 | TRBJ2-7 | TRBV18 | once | TGTGCCAGCTCACCCCAGGACAGGGGGCGAGTGGAGCAGTACTTC | CASSPQDRGRVEQYF
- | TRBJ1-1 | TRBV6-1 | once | TGTGCCAGCAGTGAAGGGGGCAGTGGGCAGGCTGAAGCTTTCTTT | CASSEGGSGQAEAFF
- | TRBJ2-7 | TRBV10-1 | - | TGCGCCAGCAGTGAGCCCCGGGGGGCTAGCGGTAACTACGAGCAGTACTTC | CASSEPRGASGNYEQYF
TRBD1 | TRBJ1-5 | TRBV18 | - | TGTGCCAGCTCACCACAGGCGGGACAGGGATCCAATCAGCCCCAGCATTTT | CASSPQAGQGSNQPQHF
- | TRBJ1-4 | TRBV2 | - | TGTGCCAGCAGTGTGCAGGGGCGGGCTAATGAAAAACTGTTTTTT | CASSVQGRANEKLFF
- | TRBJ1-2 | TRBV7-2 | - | TGTGCCAGCAGCTTAGCCTCCAGGGAGGATGGCTACACCTTC | CASSLASREDGYTF
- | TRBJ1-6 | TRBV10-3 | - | TGTGCCATCAGAGGAGGGATAAATTCACCCCTCCACTTT | CAIRGGINSPLHF
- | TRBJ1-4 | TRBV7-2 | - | TGTGCCAGCAGCTTAAGCGGAGCAACTAATGAAAAACTGTTTTTT | CASSLSGATNEKLFF
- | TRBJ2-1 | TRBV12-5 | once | TGTGCTAGTGGTGCGCACCGGGGTTCCTACAATGAGCAGTTCTTC | CASGAHRGSYNEQFF
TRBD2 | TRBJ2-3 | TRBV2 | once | TGTGCCAGCATTCCCCTCTTAGCGGGACAACAAGAGGATACGCAGTATTTT | CASIPLLAGQQEDTQYF
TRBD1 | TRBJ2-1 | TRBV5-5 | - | TGTGCCAGCAGCTTGACAGGGGTCCCCTACAATGAGCAGTTCTTC | CASSLTGVPYNEQFF
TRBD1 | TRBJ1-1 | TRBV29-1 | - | TGCAGCGTCTACAGGGGGCGGACTGAAGCTTTCTTT | CSVYRGRTEAFF
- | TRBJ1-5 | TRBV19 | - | TGTGCCAGTAACCCAACCGGGTTAAAGCATCTTCAGCCCCAGCATTTT | CASNPTGLKHLQPQHF
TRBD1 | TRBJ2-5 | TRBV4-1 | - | TGCGCCAGCAGCCAAGATGGGTGGACAGGGGTAGGAGAGACCCAGTACTTC | CASSQDGWTGVGETQYF
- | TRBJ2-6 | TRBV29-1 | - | TGCAGCGCCAGGGTGCAAGGGGCCAACGTCCTGACTTTC | CSARVQGANVLTF
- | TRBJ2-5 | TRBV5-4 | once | TGTGCCAGCAGCGCCTGGGCCCAAGAGACCCAGTACTTC | CASSAWAQETQYF
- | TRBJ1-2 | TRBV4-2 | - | TGTGCCAGCAGCCAAGATCTGTCAGCGTACTATGGCTACACCTTC | CASSQDLSAYYGYTF
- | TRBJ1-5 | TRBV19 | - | TGTGCCAGTAGTATTGCCAGTTTATCGCCCCAGCATTTT | CASSIASLSPQHF
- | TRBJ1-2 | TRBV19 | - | TGTGCCAGTACCGCCGCAGGGAACTATGGCTACACCTTC | CASTAAGNYGYTF
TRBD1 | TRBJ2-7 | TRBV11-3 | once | TGTGCCAGCAGCTTAGGACAGGGTAGGGAGCAGTACTTC | CASSLGQGREQYF
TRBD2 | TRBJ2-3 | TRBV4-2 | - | TGTGCCAGCAGCCAAGCCGGTAGCGGGATTGGAGATACGCAGTATTTT | CASSQAGSGIGDTQYF
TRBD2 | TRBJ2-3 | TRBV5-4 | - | TGTGCCAGCAGCGAGACTAGCGGGGGGGCAACAGATACGCAGTATTTT | CASSETSGGATDTQYF
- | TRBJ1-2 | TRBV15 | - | TGTGCCACCAGCAGAGATCGAGGTCCGGACTATGGCTACACCTTC | CATSRDRGPDYGYTF
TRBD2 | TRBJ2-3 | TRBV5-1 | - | TGCGCCAGCAGCTGGCTCCCGGGACTATACACAGATACGCAGTATTTT | CASSWLPGLYTDTQYF
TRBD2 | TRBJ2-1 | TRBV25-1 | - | TGTGCCAGCAGTGAACCCGGGGGGGCTGGCTCCTACAATGAGCAGTTCTTC | CASSEPGGAGSYNEQFF
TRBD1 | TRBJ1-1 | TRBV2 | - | TGTGCCAGCAGTCTACAGGGGTACACTGAAGCTTTCTTT | CASSLQGYTEAFF
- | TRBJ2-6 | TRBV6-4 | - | TGTGCCAGCTCCACGGACACGGGGGCCAACGTCCTGACTTTC | CASSTDTGANVLTF
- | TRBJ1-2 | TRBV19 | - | TGTGCCAGTACTCATCAATACCGACAGGACAACTATGGCTACACCTTC | CASTHQYRQDNYGYTF
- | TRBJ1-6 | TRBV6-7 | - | TGTGCCAGCAGTTACTCCTGGGGGCGCGAATCACCCCTCCACTTT | CASSYSWGRESPLHF
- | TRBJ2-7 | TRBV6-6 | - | TGTGCCAGCCGTAGGGACACCGGTGAGCAGTACTTC | CASRRDTGEQYF
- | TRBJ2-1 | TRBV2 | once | TGTGCCAGCAGCTATATTCAGGGGCGAGGGGATTACAATGAGCAGTTCTTC | CASSYIQGRGDYNEQFF